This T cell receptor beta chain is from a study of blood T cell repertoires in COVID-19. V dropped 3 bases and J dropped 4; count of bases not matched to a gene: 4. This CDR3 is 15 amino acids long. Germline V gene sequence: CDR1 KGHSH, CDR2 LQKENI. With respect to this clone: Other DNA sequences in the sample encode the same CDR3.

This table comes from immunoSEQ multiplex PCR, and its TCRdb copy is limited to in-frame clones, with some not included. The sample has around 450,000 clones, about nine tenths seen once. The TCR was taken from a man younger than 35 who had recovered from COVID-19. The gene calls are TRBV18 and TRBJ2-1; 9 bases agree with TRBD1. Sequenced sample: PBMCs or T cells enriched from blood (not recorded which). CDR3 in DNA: TGTGCCAGCTCACCCGGGACAGGGAGTTACAATGAGCAGTTCTTC. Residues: CASSPGTGSYNEQFF.